This TCR beta chain originates from a study of cytomegalovirus exposure and HLA in healthy donors. PCR was performed using 60 Vbeta and 13 Jbeta primers. The protocol was immunoSEQ multiplex PCR, while the TCRdb copy is restricted to in-frame clones and leaves out a portion. The data contain 110,000 to 150,000 clones, 80% of them singletons. Per the germline V gene, CDR1 is WNHNN and CDR2 is SYGVQD (reference sequence). This CDR3 is built from 17 residues. V was shortened by 4 bases and J by 0 bases, with 13 bases between the two germline ends. Nominally healthy donors provided the samples, though records likely missed some immune exposures.

This receptor was identified in a man aged 40-49 years in good health and CMV-seronegative. The specimen sequenced was PBMCs. This rearrangement joins TRBV10-1 to TRBJ1-6; D is uncertain. The CDR3 DNA sequence: TGCGCCAGCAGTGGGAGGACGGGAAGCTCCTATAATTCACCCCTCCACTTT. Its protein product is CASSGRTGSSYNSPLHF.